This T cell receptor beta chain derives from a study of blood T cells in healthy people across ages. In the study overall: In model experiments, template switching was able to capture about one barcoded beta molecule for every two T cells that were present.

Comments on this clonotype: As yet, its antigen is unknown. This may be a read error, as it is one base from a much larger clone.

Total RNA extracted from each sample amounted to at least 6 micrograms. Using a J-beta primer mix together with a sample-barcoded 5' primer, a second PCR was run for roughly 7 to 11 cycles. A single record per CDR3 protein comes from TCRdb applying MiXCR to the 5' RACE reads. The sample records approximately 1,000,000 distinct CDR3 sequences, 40% to 55% being singletons. Broader study findings: Investigators treated diversity estimates from one million T cells as underestimates. Observed TCR beta diversity showed a strong correlation with the percentage of naive T cells as measured by flow cytometry.

The clonotype comes from a woman aged 60 to 75 in good health. Sequencing input: blood.

The CDR3 protein is CATSRGPPGSGANVLTF. In nucleotides, the CDR3 is TGTGCCACCAGCAGAGGTCCCCCCGGTTCTGGGGCCAACGTCCTGACTTTC. This chain joins TRBV15 and TRBJ2-6; no clear D. V was shortened by 1 base and J by 1 base, with 11 bases between the two germline ends. The CDR3 runs 17 residues. Germline V gene lookup returns CDR1 LNHNV and CDR2 YYDKDF (reference sequence).